This T cell receptor (beta chain) was sequenced for a study of beta chain features in type 1 diabetes. Turning to the study itself: No age, gender or cell yield differences were seen between patients and healthy donors. Study results and limitations: Type 1 diabetes patients showed fewer insertions and more deletions at VDJ junctions. All four CD4+ subsets from Type 1 diabetes patients carried moderately but significantly shorter TCRB CDR3s.

Germline V gene data show CDR1 as SGHVS and CDR2 as FNYEAQ. CDR3 length: 17 residues. Trimming took 2 bases from V and 4 from J, leaving 20 bases between them. On this clone itself: Its antigen is unknown.

Expressed TCRB transcripts were sequenced after all isolated RNA was converted to cDNA. Clones were sequenced by immunoSEQ multiplex PCR, and TCRdb holds only the in-frame ones, with some missing. The repertoire holds almost 350,000 clones, with less than 10% as singletons. Via CD45RO/CCR7/CD25/CD127/CD95/CD27, cells of the CD4+ naive, central memory, regulatory and stem cell-like memory subsets were sorted. The rearrangement links TRBV7-6 to TRBJ2-5, with D perhaps TRBD1 (6 bases). Sequenced sample: central memory CD4+ T cells from blood. The TCR originated in a woman under 30 in good health. CDR3 amino acids: CASSLIQGGRGSETQYF. CDR3 DNA sequence: TGTGCCAGCAGCTTAATCCAAGGAGGCAGGGGATCAGAGACCCAGTACTTC.